A single sample gave rise to the 2 T cell receptor beta chains below, sequenced in a study of T cell responses to AZD1222 COVID-19 vaccine. Repertoires were generated with immunoSEQ multiplex PCR, while TCRdb's copy carries only in-frame clones and drops some. The sample lists 100,000 to 150,000 clones, more than 75% occurring once. Sequences were derived from peripheral blood, sampled 28 days after the second AZD1222 dose. These receptors were collected from an adult who received the AZD1222 COVID-19 vaccine.

The chain joins TRBV29-1 to TRBJ1-2; D is unresolved. The germline V gene encodes CDR1 SQVTM and CDR2 ANQGSEA. The CDR3 has 14 amino acids. V gave up 4 bases and J gave up 5 bases, with 17 bases separating them. CDR3 nucleotide sequence: TGCAGCGTTGGCGTTTTGCTGTCCCCATATGGCTACACCTTC. Amino acids: CSVGVLLSPYGYTF.

The rearrangement joins TRBV28 to TRBJ2-7; no reliable D call. Germline V lookup: CDR1 MDHEN, CDR2 SYDVKM. The CDR3 length is 11 residues. The V end was cut by 5 bases, the J end by 6 bases, with 8 bases between. The CDR3 region is CASSALLEQYF. CDR3 nucleotides: TGTGCCAGCAGTGCCCTTCTCGAGCAGTACTTC.